This TCR beta chain originates from a study of HIV-infected patients and healthy controls (TCRdb year 2014). Many counts were recorded for this clonotype. What this receptor recognizes is not known. The sample holds no much larger clone one base away, and base qualities are not on file. Receptor libraries were prepared by 5' RACE. Reads for this sample came from an Illumina MiSeq. TCRdb reprocessing: public reads trimmed at Q25 with fastp, clones called with MiXCR, in-frame beta chains kept. Rows matching on CDR3 protein sequence are summarized as one entry with the most common DNA and genes. This sample has about 70,000 distinct CDR3 sequences in its table, and less than 20% of those were observed once. The ten largest account for 5.5% to 6% of the sample. The germline V gene (reference sequence) provides CDR1 MNHNY and CDR2 SVGAGI. From the cysteine through the phenylalanine, the CDR3 covers 18 amino acids. Just CDR3 DNA is preserved here, 54 bases in frame from base 1. V gives up 0 bases and J gives up 0 bases, and the segment between their germline ends measures 16 bases.

The receptor was isolated from a human donor in good health. Sequencing was carried out using CD4+ T cells from blood. The V gene is TRBV6-6 and the J gene is TRBJ2-3; the best D guess is TRBD1, with 6 bases matching. CDR3 sequence: CASSYSPPGQTSTDTQYF. DNA sequence: TGTGCCAGCAGTTACTCGCCGCCGGGACAAACTAGCACAGATACGCAGTATTTT.